This T cell receptor (beta chain) was captured by sequencing in a study of blood T cell repertoires in COVID-19. The CDR3 runs to 13 residues. Trimming cost V 2 bases and J 5 bases, with 9 bases left between them. The assay was immunoSEQ multiplex PCR, and TCRdb's table has in-frame clones only and misses some. The sample holds about 310,000 clones, around 90% seen once. The receptor was derived from a woman aged 35 to 49 with COVID-19, enrolled during active disease. Sequencing used peripheral blood. The V call is TRBV12-3 or TRBV12-4, the J call TRBJ1-2, with D perhaps TRBD1 (5 bases). CDR3 in amino acids: CASSLQGVYGYTF. CDR3 in DNA: TGTGCCAGCAGTTTACAGGGCGTATATGGCTACACCTTC.